This T cell receptor beta chain was retrieved from a study of T cell responses to AZD1222 COVID-19 vaccine. Study-wide findings and caveats: White British donors predominated, females outnumbered males, and clonal diversity was possibly underestimated.

Trimming left V 3 bases short and J 3 bases short, with 8 bases between. Germline V gene lookup returns CDR1 DFQATT and CDR2 SNEGSKA (reference sequence). The CDR3 totals 12 residues. In its sample, this clone was seen a few times. Its matching antigen is unknown. Libraries were prepared by immunoSEQ multiplex PCR; TCRdb keeps only in-frame clonotypes and omits some of them. The sample has 150,000 or so clones, around 85% seen once; the top ten hold about 8%. V and J are TRBV20-1 and TRBJ1-2; maybe TRBD1 (6 bases). This receptor was taken from an adult in good health. The sequencing here drew on peripheral blood, taken on day 0 of AZD1222 vaccination. CDR3 bases: TGCAGTGCTAGTAACAGGGACTATGGCTACACCTTC. This translates into CSASNRDYGYTF.